These 29 T cell receptor beta chains were all obtained from the same sample, sequenced in a study of technical replicates of blood from a handful of donors. The data were produced by immunoSEQ multiplex PCR, yet TCRdb's version contains in-frame clones alone and is incomplete. The data hold tens of thousands of clones, with around 97% observed a single time. Sequencing was done on a sample of T cells isolated from PBMCs. These receptors all come from a human donor in good health.

This clone appeared a single time. The chain uses TRBV30 and TRBJ2-1, with 15 bases matching TRBD2. This CDR3 contains 18 residues. Germline trimming cut 2 bases from V and 4 bases from J; bases unmatched to any gene: 9. Germline V gives CDR1 GTSNPN, CDR2 SVGIG (reference sequence). CDR3 in DNA: TGTGCCTGGAGTCCCGGGACTAGCGGGAGGCTGTTTTACAATGAGCAGTTCTTC. Its translation is CAWSPGTSGRLFYNEQFF.

The chain has TRBV9 and TRBJ2-7; TRBD2 is a possible D gene (5 bases). Trimming shortened V by 0 bases and J by 2 bases, and 9 bases separated the two germline ends. Germline loops: CDR1 SGDLS, CDR2 YYNGEE. The CDR3 has 14 amino acids. CDR3 nucleotide sequence: TGTGCCAGCAGCGTAGCTGGAGGCCCCTACGAGCAGTACTTC. Amino acids: CASSVAGGPYEQYF.

This clone was seen a single time. The chain uses TRBV29-1 and TRBJ2-5; D might be TRBD2 (5 bases). Germline V gene data show CDR1 as SQVTM and CDR2 as ANQGSEA. The CDR3 sequence is 11 residues long. V dropped 4 bases and J dropped 4 bases, with 7 bases sitting between them. The CDR3 region has the DNA TGCAGCGTTGCCAGCGGAGAGACCCAGTACTTC. Protein: CSVASGETQYF.

The V and J genes are TRBV27 and TRBJ2-5; D may be TRBD1 (6 bases). V was cut by 7 bases and J by 2 bases, with 17 bases left in between. The germline V gene has CDR1 MNHEY and CDR2 SMNVEV (reference sequence). The CDR3 sequence is 15 residues long. CDR3 nucleotides: TGTGCCAGCACTAACAACAGGGAACTTCAAGAGACCCAGTACTTC. Its protein is CASTNNRELQETQYF.

This clone was counted once. This rearrangement joins TRBV29-1 to TRBJ2-5, with a weak D call TRBD2 (6 bases). The V gene lost 6 bases and the J gene lost 0 bases, with 11 bases spanning the gap. Germline V gene sequence: CDR1 SQVTM, CDR2 ANQGSEA. The CDR3 runs 13 residues. CDR3 sequence: CSVRDSYQETQYF. The CDR3 nucleotides read TGCAGCGTACGGGACTCCTACCAAGAGACCCAGTACTTC.

The V gene is TRBV30, the J gene TRBJ2-2; D call uncertain. CDR1 GTSNPN and CDR2 SVGIG come from the germline V gene (reference sequence). The CDR3 contains 14 residues. V lost 5 bases, J lost 0 bases, and 10 bases lay in between. CDR3 residues: CAWSRLTNTGELFF. The CDR3 nucleotides read TGTGCCTGGTCAAGACTTACGAACACCGGGGAGCTGTTTTTT.

The chain is built from TRBV27 and TRBJ2-7, with D perhaps matching TRBD2 (6 bases). Germline assignment: CDR1 MNHEY and CDR2 SMNVEV (reference sequence). V dropped 5 bases and J dropped 1 base, with 15 bases sitting between them. There are 15 residues in the CDR3. CDR3 DNA sequence: TGTGCCAGCAGTAATGGGCCCGGGACTTCCTACGAGCAGTACTTC. This codes for CASSNGPGTSYEQYF.

This clone was seen just once. The V gene is TRBV9, the J gene TRBJ1-3, with D uncertain. With 0 bases removed from V and 1 base from J, the gap between germline ends came to 5 bases. This CDR3 region has 14 residues. Germline V gene sequence: CDR1 SGDLS, CDR2 YYNGEE. In nucleotides, the CDR3 is TGTGCCAGCAGCGTAGGACAATCTGGAAACACCATATATTTT. Its protein product is CASSVGQSGNTIYF.

The chain joins TRBV4-3 to TRBJ2-5, with 14 bases lining up with TRBD2. Per germline, CDR1 LGHNA and CDR2 YSLEER. With V trimmed by 0 bases and J by 5 bases, 5 bases remained unmatched. The CDR3 extends over 17 amino acids. CDR3 DNA sequence: TGCGCCAGCAGCCAAGATTTGGGACTAGCGGGAGTGGAGACCCAGTACTTC. It yields the protein CASSQDLGLAGVETQYF.

This sequence joins TRBV7-9 and TRBJ2-5; TRBD2 matches 11 bases. V shed 1 base, J shed 2 bases, and the junction held 3 bases outside the gene matches. The CDR3 has 16 residues. The germline CDR1 and CDR2 sequences are SEHNR and FQNEAQ (reference sequence). CDR3 nucleotides: TGTGCCAGCAGCTTAGTAATAGCGGGAGGGCAAGAGACCCAGTACTTC. It codes for CASSLVIAGGQETQYF.

The chain employs TRBV29-1 and TRBJ1-5, with TRBD1 identical over 9 bases. The V gene's germline CDR1 is SQVTM and CDR2 ANQGSEA. This CDR3 has 15 amino acids. Trimming took 6 bases from V and 6 from J; bases not matched to a gene: 12. Here the CDR3 reads CSVSKGGTGSQPQHF. The CDR3 nucleotides read TGCAGCGTCTCCAAGGGTGGGACAGGGAGTCAGCCCCAGCATTTT. Full variable domain (rest looked up from reference TRBV29-1 and TRBJ1-5): SAVISQKPSRDICQRGTSLTIQCQVDSQVTMMFWYRQQPGQSLTLIATANQGSEATYESGFVIDKFPISRPNLTFSTLTVSNMSPEDSSIYLCSVSKGGTGSQPQHFGDGTRLSIL.

The chain recombines TRBV6-5 with TRBJ1-3, with 7 positions matching TRBD1. The CDR3 is 14 residues long. The ends lost 6 bases at V and 0 bases at J; junction bases unmatched: 2. Germline V gives CDR1 MNHEY, CDR2 SVGAGI. The CDR3 spells CASSQGVSGNTIYF. Here the CDR3 DNA reads TGTGCCAGCAGCCAGGGGGTCTCTGGAAACACCATATATTTT.

V is TRBV27 and J is TRBJ1-5; tentative D call: TRBD1 (5 bases). With 2 bases removed from V and 1 base from J, the gap between germline ends came to 6 bases. This CDR3 is built from 14 residues. Germline V gives CDR1 MNHEY, CDR2 SMNVEV (reference sequence). The CDR3, as DNA: TGTGCCAGCAGTTTAGGGGCGAGCAATCAGCCCCAGCATTTT. Encoded protein: CASSLGASNQPQHF.

This chain connects TRBV5-1 to TRBJ2-1, with D tentatively TRBD1 (5 bases). V gave up 6 bases and J gave up 0 bases, with 10 bases separating them. Germline values: CDR1 SGHRS, CDR2 YFSETQ. CDR3 length: 14 residues. The DNA for the CDR3 is TGCGCCAGCACCCGGACAAACTCCTACAATGAGCAGTTCTTC. Amino acid sequence: CASTRTNSYNEQFF.

The chain carries TRBV23-1 and TRBJ1-3; D gene uncertain. TRBV23-1 is recorded as an ORF, its role being uncertain. V lost 6 bases to trimming and J lost 0 bases, with 9 bases between them. CDR3 length equals 14 residues. DNA for the CDR3: TGCGCCAGCAGCTGGCACAGCTCTGGAAACACCATATATTTT. Translation: CASSWHSSGNTIYF.

The gene calls are TRBV19 and TRBJ2-7, with 8 bases matching TRBD2. V dropped 3 bases and J dropped 1; count of bases not matched to a gene: 5. This CDR3 is 15 amino acids long. CDR1 LNHDA and CDR2 SQIVND come from the germline V gene (reference sequence). As DNA, the CDR3 is TGTGCCAGTAGTATTGAGCGGGAGACTTCCTACGAGCAGTACTTC. This encodes CASSIERETSYEQYF.

This clone appeared once. This CDR3 is CASSQDAGLAGAYEQYF. The CDR3 coding sequence is TGCGCCAGCAGCCAAGATGCAGGACTAGCGGGAGCCTACGAGCAGTACTTC. This chain links TRBV4-3 with TRBJ2-7, with 13 positions matching TRBD2. The germline CDR1 and CDR2 sequences are LGHNA and YSLEER. The V gene end was trimmed by 0 bases and the J gene end by 2 bases; junction bases not matched to a gene: 4. The CDR3 covers 17 residues.

The V and J genes are TRBV25-1 and TRBJ1-5, with 7 bases identical to TRBD1. CDR3 length: 18 residues. The V and J ends lost 1 base and 4 bases, in that order; junction bases with no gene match: 13. Germline V CDR1 and CDR2: MGHDK, SYGVNS. The CDR3 loop reads CASSESGDREGFNQPQHF. The CDR3 coding sequence is TGTGCCAGCAGTGAATCGGGAGACAGGGAAGGGTTTAATCAGCCCCAGCATTTT.

V is TRBV2 and J is TRBJ1-1; 8 bases are shared with TRBD1. The CDR3 runs to 15 residues. Germline loops: CDR1 SNHLY, CDR2 FYNNEI. The junction had 8 bases not matched to a gene; V was cut back by 7 bases and J by 1 base. The CDR3 DNA sequence: TGTGCCAGCATTACATCCGGGACAGGGAACACTGAAGCTTTCTTT. Translated, it gives CASITSGTGNTEAFF.

This clone was detected once. The gene calls are TRBV4-1 and TRBJ1-1, with D uncertain. The CDR3 runs to 13 residues. CDR1 is MGHRA, CDR2 YSYEKL, per germline. V was cut by 0 bases and J by 5 bases, with 7 bases left in between. CDR3 nucleotide sequence: TGCGCCAGCAGCCAAGATATGGAGACTGAAGCTTTCTTT. Translation gives CASSQDMETEAFF.

As for this clone: In the same sample, other DNA sequences code for this CDR3. This rearrangement joins TRBV6-5 to TRBJ1-2; the D gene is possibly TRBD1 (6 bases). V lost 2 bases, J lost 2 bases, and 6 bases lay in between. Looked up from germline, CDR1 is MNHEY and CDR2 is SVGAGI. This CDR3 region has 13 residues. CDR3 sequence: CASSYGQNYGYTF. Written as DNA, the CDR3 is TGTGCCAGCAGTTACGGACAGAACTATGGCTACACCTTC.

This rearrangement joins TRBV7-3 to TRBJ2-2; 7 bases map to TRBD1. Germline lookup yields CDR1 SGHTA and CDR2 FQGTGA. V lost 5 bases, J lost 4 bases, and 10 bases stayed unmatched. The length of the CDR3 is 16 residues. Here the CDR3 DNA reads TGTGCCAGCAGCCCCGGGACAGCATCCATCACCGGGGAGCTGTTTTTT. This sequence encodes CASSPGTASITGELFF. The full variable domain, in which reference TRBV7-3 and TRBJ2-2 provide the parts outside the CDR3, is GAGVSQTPSNKVTEKGKYVELRCDPISGHTALYWYRQSLGQGPEFLIYFQGTGAADDSGLPNDRFFAVRPEGSVSTLKIQRTERGDSAVYLCASSPGTASITGELFFGEGSRLTVL.

The chain is built from TRBV7-2 and TRBJ1-1; the D is unclear. The CDR3 length is 14 residues. Germline CDR1 and CDR2: SGHTA and FQGNSA. V gave up 6 bases and J gave up 6 bases, with 17 bases separating them. CDR3 nucleotides: TGTGCCAGCAGACAACACGGGGATGGCCCTGAAGCTTTCTTT. Amino acid sequence: CASRQHGDGPEAFF.

CDR3 sequence: CASSPGSGKGNEQFF. The CDR3, as DNA: TGTGCCAGCAGCCCCGGCAGCGGGAAGGGCAATGAGCAGTTCTTC. V and J are TRBV5-4 and TRBJ2-1, with 7 bases identical to TRBD2. Germline-derived CDR1 and CDR2 are SGHNT and YYREEE (reference sequence). Germline trimming cut 4 bases from V and 6 bases from J; bases unmatched to any gene: 10. The CDR3 extends over 15 amino acids.

The gene calls are TRBV19 and TRBJ2-7; D is uncertain. CDR1 is LNHDA and CDR2 is SQIVND in the germline V gene (reference sequence). The CDR3 contains 15 residues. Trimming took off 6 bases at V and 3 bases at J, with 18 bases between the two ends. The CDR3 DNA is TGTGCCAGTAGCTTCAAACGAGCCGAAAACTACGAGCAGTACTTC. The encoded protein is CASSFKRAENYEQYF.

This CDR3 is CASRGDRGTSNGYTF. Here the CDR3 DNA reads TGTGCCAGCAGGGGGGACAGGGGCACTTCTAATGGCTACACCTTC. The gene calls are TRBV9 and TRBJ1-2, with 10 bases matching TRBD1. Losses at the gene ends were 5 bases for V and 6 bases for J; bases not matched to a gene: 10. CDR3 length: 15 amino acids. Per the germline V gene, CDR1 is SGDLS and CDR2 is YYNGEE.

The chain employs TRBV9 and TRBJ2-2, with 8 bases identical to TRBD2. The CDR3 has 17 amino acids. Losses at the gene ends were 0 bases for V and 1 base for J; bases not matched to a gene: 5. Germline CDR1 is SGDLS and CDR2 is YYNGEE. As DNA, the CDR3 is TGTGCCAGCAGCGTAGCTACTAGCGGAGAGAACACCGGGGAGCTGTTTTTT. It yields the protein CASSVATSGENTGELFF.

The chain recombines TRBV11-3 with TRBJ2-1; D gene unclear. The germline V gene has CDR1 SGHNT and CDR2 YENEEA. Trimming shortened V by 3 bases and J by 3 bases, and 9 bases separated the two germline ends. This CDR3 spans 14 amino acids. This CDR3 is CASSFSYGYNEQFF. The DNA of the CDR3 is TGTGCCAGCAGCTTTAGCTATGGCTACAATGAGCAGTTCTTC.

The V gene is TRBV2, the J gene TRBJ1-5, with 9 bases matching TRBD1. The CDR3 has 14 amino acids. Germline CDR1 reads SNHLY; CDR2 reads FYNNEI. The V and J ends lost 6 bases and 6 bases, in that order; junction bases with no gene match: 6. In DNA, the CDR3 is TGTGCCAGCAGCGGACAGGGGAGTACTCAGCCCCAGCATTTT. It is translated as CASSGQGSTQPQHF.